These 19 T cell receptor beta chains originate from one sample sequenced in a study of blood T cell repertoires in COVID-19 (dated by TCRdb to 2018 to 2020). Library method: the immunoSEQ multiplex PCR assay. The table comes from immuneACCESS by way of TCRdb, which keeps in-frame sequences with V and J called. Part of the clones is missing from these tables; in studies checked, under half for an unresolved V gene and the rest for unknown reasons. For this sample the table gives 88,000 or so clones, of which approximately 87% were detected only once. Around 10% of the sample belongs to the ten largest clones. The specimen was peripheral blood. The receptors originated from a human donor in a cohort sampled during active COVID-19.

CDR3 sequence (DNA): TGTGCCATCAGTGAGGCCGGGACTAGTAACAATGAGCAGTTCTTC. This encodes CAISEAGTSNNEQFF. The chain couples TRBV10-3 to TRBJ2-1; 8 nucleotides align to TRBD2. Trimming cost V 2 bases and J 5 bases; bases outside gene matches: 5. Per germline, CDR1 ENHRY and CDR2 SYGVKD. CDR3 length: 15 amino acids.

This clone was seen more than once but under ten times. This chain links TRBV19 with TRBJ1-2, with D unresolved. The CDR3 runs 14 residues. Per germline, CDR1 LNHDA and CDR2 SQIVND (reference sequence). The V and J ends lost 5 bases and 0 bases respectively, with 10 bases between them. The CDR3 reads CASSADGTNYGYTF. The CDR3 nucleotides read TGTGCCAGTAGTGCGGACGGGACTAACTATGGCTACACCTTC.

The rearrangement joins TRBV6-5 to TRBJ2-3; 7 bases align to TRBD1. Germline V gives CDR1 MNHEY, CDR2 SVGAGI. J lost 3 bases, V lost 2 bases, and 8 bases had no gene match. The CDR3 loop spans 16 amino acids. CDR3 bases: TGTGCCAGCAGTTACGCCTCCGGGACAGCGACAGATACGCAGTATTTT. This codes for CASSYASGTATDTQYF.

For this clone: Other DNA sequences of this sample code for an identical CDR3. The genes are TRBV7-2 and TRBJ1-1; no firm D call. Germline loops: CDR1 SGHTA, CDR2 FQGNSA. The CDR3 is 13 amino acids. Trimming pared 0 bases from V and 5 bases from J, leaving 7 bases between. The CDR3 coding sequence is TGTGCCAGCAGCTTAGCGAGCGGTACTGAAGCTTTCTTT. This gives the protein CASSLASGTEAFF.

The chain couples TRBV5-1 to TRBJ1-3; D call uncertain. CDR1 and CDR2 (germline): SGHRS, YFSETQ. The ends were cut back, 4 bases at V and 2 bases at J, with 13 bases in the middle. The CDR3 spans 15 residues. CDR3 protein: CASSPGVATGNTIYF. CDR3 coding DNA: TGCGCCAGCAGCCCTGGAGTGGCCACTGGAAACACCATATATTTT. The full variable domain, in which reference TRBV5-1 and TRBJ1-3 provide the parts outside the CDR3, is KAGVTQTPRYLIKTRGQQVTLSCSPISGHRSVSWYQQTPGQGLQFLFEYFSETQRNKGNFPGRFSGRQFSNSRSEMNVSTLELGDSALYLCASSPGVATGNTIYFGEGSWLTVV.

V is TRBV7-2 and J is TRBJ2-3; D unclear. The germline V and J ends were trimmed by 5 bases and 3 bases, with 3 bases remaining between them. CDR1 and CDR2 from the germline V gene are SGHTA and FQGNSA. The CDR3 spans 11 residues. The CDR3 loop is CASSATDTQYF. In DNA, the CDR3 is TGTGCCAGCAGCGCGACAGATACGCAGTATTTT. The full variable domain, in which reference TRBV7-2 and TRBJ2-3 provide the parts outside the CDR3, is GAGVSQSPSNKVTEKGKDVELRCDPISGHTALYWYRQSLGQGLEFLIYFQGNSAPDKSGLPSDRFSAERTGGSVSTLTIQRTQQEDSAVYLCASSATDTQYFGPGTRLTVL.

The chain combines TRBV11-2 with TRBJ2-2; D possibly corresponds to TRBD1 (5 bases). Germline lookup yields CDR1 SGHAT and CDR2 FQNNGV. V was shortened by 3 bases and J by 6 bases, with 11 bases between the two germline ends. CDR3 length: 14 amino acids. This CDR3 reads CASSFQGRAGELFF. CDR3 nucleotides: TGTGCCAGCAGCTTCCAGGGCCGCGCCGGGGAGCTGTTTTTT.

The rearrangement joins TRBV28 to TRBJ1-1; D ambiguous. CDR3 length equals 17 residues. The V end lost 1 base, the J end lost 1 base, and 16 bases lay between the germline ends. The germline V gene encodes CDR1 MDHEN and CDR2 SYDVKM. CDR3 sequence: CASSLSRAKGENTEAFF. The CDR3 region has the DNA TGTGCCAGCAGTTTATCGCGGGCTAAAGGCGAGAACACTGAAGCTTTCTTT.

V usage is TRBV5-1 and J usage is TRBJ1-1; D may be TRBD1 (5 bases). The CDR3 covers 13 residues. From germline, CDR1 is SGHRS and CDR2 YFSETQ. V dropped 4 bases and J dropped 0 bases, with 7 bases sitting between them. In nucleotides, the CDR3 is TGCGCCAGCAGCGCGACAGTGAACACTGAAGCTTTCTTT. Its protein is CASSATVNTEAFF.

The count of this clone is one. J is TRBJ2-2 and V is TRBV28; D is unclear. With 5 bases removed from V and 5 bases from J, the gap between germline ends came to 6 bases. From germline, CDR1 is MDHEN and CDR2 SYDVKM. This CDR3 comprises 12 residues. The CDR3 spells CASSLRTGELFF. The CDR3 region has the DNA TGTGCCAGCAGTCTCAGAACCGGGGAGCTGTTTTTT.

This chain joins TRBV14 and TRBJ2-2; TRBD2 aligns across 10 bases. There are 16 residues in the CDR3. The germline CDR1 and CDR2 sequences are SGHDN and FVKESK. J was trimmed by 0 bases and V by 4 bases; bases with no gene match: 2. CDR3 nucleotides: TGTGCCAGCAGCCCCCTAGCGGGAGCGAACACCGGGGAGCTGTTTTTT. It codes for CASSPLAGANTGELFF. The complete variable domain, with remaining parts taken from reference TRBV14 and TRBJ2-2, reads EAGVTQFPSHSVIEKGQTVTLRCDPISGHDNLYWYRRVMGKEIKFLLHFVKESKQDESGMPNNRFLAERTGGTYSTLKVQPAELEDSGVYFCASSPLAGANTGELFFGEGSRLTVL.

The chain employs TRBV9 and TRBJ1-3; a possible D gene is TRBD1 (5 bases). In germline, CDR1 is SGDLS, CDR2 YYNGEE. This CDR3 is built from 18 residues. V lost 0 bases and J lost 0, with 16 bases in between. In DNA form, the CDR3 reads TGTGCCAGCAGCGTAGAGCCCCGGGACTCCTACTCTGGAAACACCATATATTTT. It codes for CASSVEPRDSYSGNTIYF.

Comment on this clone: No conserved phenylalanine or tryptophan ends this CDR3, so it is likely a read error. The V and J genes are TRBV27 and TRBJ1-2, with TRBD1 matching over 10 bases. Trimming cost V 5 bases and J 5 bases; bases outside gene matches: 11. Germline V gene data show CDR1 as MNHEY and CDR2 as SMNVEV (reference sequence). The CDR3 length is 16 residues. The CDR3 protein is CASSLSRDRGWYGYTL. The CDR3 coding sequence is TGTGCCAGCAGTCTTTCCCGGGACAGGGGATGGTATGGCTACACCCTC.

The rearrangement uses TRBV4-3 and TRBJ2-7, with TRBD1 as a possible D gene (6 bases). CDR1 and CDR2 (germline): LGHNA, YSLEER. The CDR3 runs 16 residues. V shed 0 bases and J shed 3 bases, with 15 bases lying between them. The CDR3 reads CASSQELLDSFYEQYF. The CDR3 nucleotides are TGCGCCAGCAGCCAAGAACTGTTGGACAGTTTCTACGAGCAGTACTTC.

The chain employs TRBV2 and TRBJ2-1, with 7 nucleotides matching TRBD2. This CDR3 contains 15 residues. Germline V gives CDR1 SNHLY, CDR2 FYNNEI. V lost 5 bases to trimming and J lost 9 bases; unmatched junction nucleotides: 13. In DNA form, the CDR3 reads TGTGCCAGCAGTCCGCAACTAGCGTTCGGGGGTGAGCAGTTCTTC. The encoded protein is CASSPQLAFGGEQFF.

The rearrangement joins TRBV18 to TRBJ2-7; perhaps TRBD1 as D (6 bases). Germline CDR1 reads KGHSH; CDR2 reads LQKENI. The CDR3 covers 15 residues. V was cut by 3 bases and J by 0 bases, with 12 bases left in between. CDR3 in DNA: TGTGCCAGCTCACCGTCAGGGGTTATCTCCTACGAGCAGTACTTC. This sequence encodes CASSPSGVISYEQYF. The full variable domain, rest sourced from reference TRBV18 and TRBJ2-7, is NAGVMQNPRHLVRRRGQEARLRCSPMKGHSHVYWYRQLPEEGLKFMVYLQKENIIDESGMPKERFSAEFPKEGPSILRIQQVVRGDSAAYFCASSPSGVISYEQYFGPGTRLTVT.

This clone has more than one count but fewer than ten. The chain is built from TRBV5-5 and TRBJ2-1; tentative D call: TRBD2 (5 bases). This CDR3 has 15 residues. Germline CDR1 reads SGHKS; CDR2 reads YYEKEE (reference sequence). V was shortened by 2 bases and J by 0 bases, with 9 bases between the two germline ends. The CDR3 loop reads CASSLDYRSYNEQFF. As DNA, the CDR3 is TGTGCCAGCAGCTTAGACTATCGCTCCTACAATGAGCAGTTCTTC. The whole variable domain, remainder taken from reference TRBV5-5 and TRBJ2-1, is DAGVTQSPTHLIKTRGQQVTLRCSPISGHKSVSWYQQVLGQGPQFIFQYYEKEERGRGNFPDRFSARQFPNYSSELNVNALLLGDSALYLCASSLDYRSYNEQFFGPGTRLTVL.

The chain uses TRBV9 and TRBJ1-1, with 7 bases aligning to TRBD1. The junction had 2 bases not matched to a gene; V was cut back by 2 bases and J by 1 base. The CDR3 sequence is 14 residues long. CDR1 SGDLS and CDR2 YYNGEE come from the germline V gene. DNA of the CDR3: TGTGCCAGCAGCGTCGGGACAGCGAACACTGAAGCTTTCTTT. Its translation is CASSVGTANTEAFF.

V usage is TRBV25-1 and J usage is TRBJ2-2; 9 bases match TRBD1. Looked up from germline, CDR1 is MGHDK and CDR2 is SYGVNS. The CDR3 spans 15 residues. Trimming at V came to 5 bases and at J to 5 bases, leaving 6 bases not matched to a gene. CDR3 nucleotide sequence: TGTGCCAGCAGTACCACAGGGGGCGGTACCGGGGAGCTGTTTTTT. This gives the protein CASSTTGGGTGELFF.